This T cell receptor beta chain was retrieved from a study of blood T cells in healthy people across ages. Study summary: There was about one barcoded beta molecule captured by template switching per two T cells.

Notes on this clonotype: Its antigen is currently unknown. One base away lies a much larger clone, so this may be a sequencing read error.

A second PCR of about 7 to 12 cycles used a sample-barcoded 5' primer and a J-beta primer mix. TCRdb fed the 5' RACE reads into MiXCR, producing one record per CDR3 protein. The table includes some 640,000 distinct CDR3 sequences, less than 35% detected once. Germline loops: CDR1 DFQATT, CDR2 SNEGSKA (reference sequence). V shed 6 bases and J shed 11 bases, with 19 bases lying between them. The CDR3 contains 12 residues. Regarding the study as a whole: Without sorted subsets, naive and antigen-experienced compartments could not be conclusively compared.

Per-sample PBMC isolation yielded at least 7 million cells. This receptor was taken from an elderly woman in good health. The chain recombines TRBV20-1 with TRBJ2-5; D is perhaps TRBD1 or TRBD2 (7 bases each). Sequencing was performed on blood. CDR3 in DNA: TGCAGTGCCCAGAGGGAGGGGGCTAAGCAGTACTTC. As protein: CSAQREGAKQYF.